This T cell receptor beta chain was sequenced in a study of glioma-infiltrating T cells after dendritic cell vaccination. Study-level information: Glioblastoma patients came from Phase I and II dendritic cell vaccination trials.

Time point defined: after dendritic cell vaccination, including at tumor progression/relapse. Selection required adequate fresh-frozen tumor tissue plus more than two years' survival data. Blood PBMC samples: pre-vaccination, two weeks post third vaccination, and at tumor progression. Assay used: immunoSEQ multiplex PCR; TCRdb lists only in-frame clones, some missing. This sample has almost 90,000 clones, with 75% to 90% found just once. Germline V CDR1 and CDR2: SGHRS, YFSETQ. This CDR3 comprises 15 residues. After removal of 0 bases from V and 2 bases from J, the junction contained 0 bases not matched to a gene.

V gene TRBV5-1 combines with J gene TRBJ2-7, with 12 bases that match TRBD2. This receptor was obtained from a human donor with glioblastoma. Sequences were derived from blood, sampled after dendritic cell vaccination. As DNA, the CDR3 is TGCGCCAGCAGCTTGGGGACTAGCGGGACCTACGAGCAGTACTTC. This gives the protein CASSLGTSGTYEQYF.